This entry lists 19 T cell receptor beta chains sequenced from one sample in a study of T cell responses to AZD1222 COVID-19 vaccine. Using immunoSEQ multiplex PCR, the repertoire was profiled, and TCRdb retains in-frame clones only, with some absent. The sample yields some 110,000 clones, roughly 84% seen once. This specimen was peripheral blood, taken on day 0 of AZD1222 vaccination. All receptors derive from an adult in good health.

The rearrangement joins TRBV19 to TRBJ2-1, with D hard to call. Germline lookup yields CDR1 LNHDA and CDR2 SQIVND (reference sequence). V dropped 5 bases and J dropped 4 bases, with 6 bases sitting between them. The CDR3 covers 12 residues. The DNA for the CDR3 is TGTGCCAGTAGTGACCAATACAATGAGCAGTTCTTC. This sequence encodes CASSDQYNEQFF.

This chain links TRBV18 with TRBJ2-7; 7 positions match TRBD1. Germline CDR1 KGHSH, CDR2 LQKENI. The junction had 8 bases not matched to a gene; V was cut back by 3 bases and J by 3 bases. This CDR3 is built from 15 residues. CDR3 bases: TGTGCCAGCTCACCGAATCCGGGACAGAGCTACGAGCAGTACTTC. As protein: CASSPNPGQSYEQYF.

There are a few counts of this clone. V is TRBV21-1 and J is TRBJ2-3; TRBD2, the D gene given by the table, was not confirmed from the DNA. TRBV21-1 is a pseudogene segment. The CDR3 runs 18 residues. DNA of the CDR3: TGTGCCAGCAGCCATGAAGACTTAGCGCTCCGTCTCACAGATACGCAGTATTTT. It is translated as CASSHEDLALRLTDTQYF.

V is TRBV20-1 and J is TRBJ2-7; D unclear. The CDR3 contains 13 residues. The germline gives CDR1 DFQATT, CDR2 SNEGSKA (reference sequence). V was trimmed by 3 bases and J by 0 bases, leaving 9 bases between them. The CDR3 loop is CSASGSLSYEQYF. The CDR3 DNA follows: TGCAGTGCTAGTGGGTCTCTCTCCTACGAGCAGTACTTC.

The V call is TRBV18, the J call TRBJ2-1; 11 nucleotides align to TRBD2. CDR1 KGHSH and CDR2 LQKENI come from the germline V gene. V lost 3 bases and J lost 4; bases outside the gene matches: 8. This CDR3 contains 17 residues. The DNA for the CDR3 is TGTGCCAGCTCACCGCCATCTAGCGGGAGGTATTACAATGAGCAGTTCTTC. Its protein is CASSPPSSGRYYNEQFF.

This rearrangement joins TRBV27 to TRBJ2-3, with 7 bases lining up with TRBD1. This CDR3 has 14 residues. The V gene end was trimmed by 2 bases and the J gene end by 4 bases; junction bases not matched to a gene: 3. In germline, CDR1 is MNHEY, CDR2 SMNVEV (reference sequence). The CDR3 nucleotides are TGTGCCAGCAGTTTAAAAGGGGGCGCAGATACGCAGTATTTT. This encodes CASSLKGGADTQYF.

The chain combines TRBV2 with TRBJ2-2; 8 positions match TRBD1. The CDR3 is 14 amino acids. CDR1 is SNHLY, CDR2 FYNNEI, per germline. V lost 4 bases, J lost 6 bases, and 4 bases stayed unmatched. CDR3 residues: CASSGRTGSGELFF. CDR3 DNA: TGTGCCAGCAGTGGTCGGACAGGGTCCGGGGAGCTGTTTTTT.

The chain recombines TRBV28 with TRBJ2-7; the match to TRBD2 covers 10 bases. The CDR3 has 16 amino acids. With 3 bases clipped from V and 5 bases from J, the junction kept 10 bases outside the gene matches. Germline-derived CDR1 and CDR2 are MDHEN and SYDVKM. The CDR3 nucleotides are TGTGCCAGCAGTTTGTTTCAAGCGGGAGGGCCACACGAGCAGTACTTC. Translation: CASSLFQAGGPHEQYF.

The chain recombines TRBV7-2 with TRBJ2-7, with D perhaps TRBD2 (7 bases). The germline gives CDR1 SGHTA, CDR2 FQGNSA. This CDR3 comprises 14 residues. Deletions cut 2 bases from V and 4 bases from J, with 12 bases between. The CDR3: CASSLYRGAYEQYF. CDR3 DNA: TGTGCCAGCAGCTTATATCGGGGGGCGTACGAGCAGTACTTC.

This chain joins TRBV28 and TRBJ2-7; a possible D gene is TRBD1 (5 bases). CDR1 is MDHEN, CDR2 SYDVKM, per germline. This CDR3 is 12 amino acids long. V lost 3 bases, J lost 6 bases, and 9 bases lay in between. CDR3 sequence reads: CASSFPRAEQYF. CDR3 sequence (DNA): TGTGCCAGCAGTTTTCCCAGGGCCGAGCAGTACTTC.

This sequence joins TRBV10-1 and TRBJ1-2; tentative D call: TRBD1 (6 bases). V gave up 9 bases and J gave up 6 bases, with 20 bases separating them. The germline V gene encodes CDR1 WNHNN and CDR2 SYGVQD (reference sequence). CDR3 length equals 14 residues. The CDR3 sequence is CAREYRDNVDGYTF. CDR3 sequence (DNA): TGCGCCAGAGAGTACAGGGATAACGTCGATGGCTACACCTTC.

The chain joins TRBV19 to TRBJ1-5, with TRBD1 as a possible D gene (6 bases). V shed 3 bases and J shed 1 base, with 10 bases lying between them. Germline CDR1 and CDR2: LNHDA and SQIVND (reference sequence). CDR3 length: 15 residues. The CDR3 here is CASSIGQGSNQPQHF. CDR3 sequence (DNA): TGTGCCAGTAGTATCGGGCAGGGGAGCAATCAGCCCCAGCATTTT.

This chain joins TRBV12-3 or TRBV12-4 and TRBJ2-7, with D perhaps given as TRBD1 or TRBD2 (5 bases each). With 3 bases removed from V and 13 bases from J, the gap between germline ends came to 13 bases. The length of the CDR3 is 11 residues. The CDR3 loop is CASSFSWDHYF. DNA for the CDR3: TGTGCCAGCAGTTTCAGCTGGGACCACTACTTC.

This chain's CDR3 is CASSPGSDTQYF. The DNA of the CDR3 is TGTGCCAGCTCACCGGGATCCGATACGCAGTATTTT. The chain joins TRBV18 to TRBJ2-3; the D is unclear. This CDR3 is 12 amino acids long. Germline loops: CDR1 KGHSH, CDR2 LQKENI. With 3 bases removed from V and 6 bases from J, the gap between germline ends came to 7 bases.

J is TRBJ2-5 and V is TRBV3-1 (or the pseudogene TRBV3-2); no firm D call. The CDR3 contains 15 residues. Germline values: CDR1 LGHDT, CDR2 YNNKEL (reference sequence). Trimming left V 4 bases short and J 6 bases short, with 18 bases between. The CDR3 protein is CASSPRWQALKTQYF. The DNA of the CDR3 is TGTGCCAGCAGCCCCAGGTGGCAGGCCCTGAAGACCCAGTACTTC.

V and J are TRBV9 and TRBJ2-3, with D uncertain. Germline V CDR1 and CDR2: SGDLS, YYNGEE. The CDR3 extends over 15 amino acids. V was trimmed by 0 bases and J by 0 bases, leaving 8 bases between them. CDR3 nucleotides: TGTGCCAGCAGCGTAGTTCCGGCTAGCACAGATACGCAGTATTTT. This sequence encodes CASSVVPASTDTQYF.

The rearrangement joins TRBV27 to TRBJ2-1; 10 nucleotides agree with TRBD2. The germline gives CDR1 MNHEY, CDR2 SMNVEV (reference sequence). J lost 6 bases, V lost 2 bases, and 4 bases had no gene match. The CDR3 covers 15 residues. CDR3 in DNA: TGTGCCAGCAGTTTACAAGCGGGGGGGCTCAATGAGCAGTTCTTC. This codes for CASSLQAGGLNEQFF.

The rearrangement uses TRBV7-2 and TRBJ1-3; TRBD1 matches 7 bases. V shed 5 bases, J shed 2 bases, and the junction held 6 bases outside the gene matches. The CDR3 spans 15 residues. Germline lookup yields CDR1 SGHTA and CDR2 FQGNSA. This CDR3 is CASSPHQGAGNTIYF. As DNA, the CDR3 is TGTGCCAGCAGCCCGCACCAGGGGGCTGGAAACACCATATATTTT.

The rearrangement joins TRBV3-1 (or the pseudogene TRBV3-2) to TRBJ2-7, with 10 nucleotides matching TRBD2. There are 15 residues in the CDR3. CDR1 and CDR2 (germline): LGHDT, YNNKEL (reference sequence). V lost 6 bases, J lost 5 bases, and 10 bases stayed unmatched. The CDR3 sequence is CASRRTAGGSDEQYF. The CDR3, as DNA: TGTGCCAGCAGACGAACAGCGGGAGGGTCCGACGAGCAGTACTTC.